This TCR beta chain was found in a study of T cell responses to AZD1222 COVID-19 vaccine (dated by TCRdb to the early 2020s). About the full investigation: AZD1222 recipients given second doses at about 4 weeks or at about 12 weeks were pooled, since spike-specific TCR depth and breadth were not found to differ between the two schedules. TCR sequencing was performed for more than 230 trial participants, of whom some 200 were given two doses of AZD1222 and around 26 were given two doses of MenACWY control vaccine. Trial participants were enrolled into age subgroups of 18-55, 56-69 and 70-plus years, which contained 148, 28 and 57 TCR-sequenced participants, respectively. Summary of the overall study and its limitations: Spike-specific TCR breadth and depth rose significantly after two AZD1222 doses compared with day 0 and with MenACWY recipients. Because no samples from the day 14 peak response were available, repertoires could be characterized only after the peak T cell response. Reportedly, almost half of the unique spike-specific TCRs recognized epitopes lying outside the regions that are mutated in the B.1.351 and B.1.1.7 variants. CD4 TCRs associated with the vaccine covered the entire spike protein, and the dominant responses were in regions 160-218 and 743-854. In the small 56-69-year group, the increase in depth fell short of significance, most likely because of low power. Conclusions about previously exposed vaccinees were limited because only five to seven AZD1222 recipients were SARS-CoV-2 seropositive at baseline. Participants were mostly white British, with more females than males. The authors suggested clonal diversity may have been underestimated.

The CDR3 regions of human TCRbeta chains were analyzed by immunosequencing. Regarding the original processing steps: Repertoire TCRs were checked for matches against a reference library of SARS-CoV-2-specific TCRs that had been generated using the MIRA antigen-specificity platform. Breadth was defined as the fraction of unique TCRs that were SARS-CoV-2-associated. Depth was defined as the fraction of total T cells that were SARS-CoV-2-associated. Each spike-specific TCR was assigned to its reactive spike region and to a CD4 or CD8 class using the MIRA data. Log10-transformed breadth and depth values were compared by one-way ANOVA with Sidak's multiple comparisons tests. In its TCRdb copy, this immuneACCESS table keeps in-frame sequences only and misses some clones. Where compared with another copy, unresolved V genes explain less than half of these, and the others have no known cause. The DNA was the basis for D and trimming; V, J and clone size are from that table. Across this sample there are some 120,000 clones, with approximately 84% seen only once. Around 9.9% of the sample is in the top ten clones.

The time point label, read with the paper, signifies: baseline before first vaccination. Vaccinee samples came from UK trials COV001 and COV002, including a single-blind randomized controlled phase 2/3 trial of AZD1222 (ChAdOx1 nCoV-19) in healthy adults. Trial participant PBMC samples were collected at day 0 and day 28 after the second dose for TCRbeta chain sequencing. A remark on this clone: Its antigen is unknown. Base-call qualities are not available, and no considerably larger clone is one nucleotide away.

The CDR3 sequence holds 14 residues, the cysteine and phenylalanine included. The CDR3 DNA has 42 bases and is translated from base 1. Reading the germline V gene gives CDR1 SGDLS and CDR2 YYNGEE. A distance of 15 bases separates the germline ends of V and J, which lose 5 bases and 3 bases respectively. The TCR sequence derives from an adult in good health. Here the sequenced sample was peripheral blood, taken on day 0 of AZD1222 vaccination. Recombination connected TRBV9 to TRBJ2-7; the D segment could be TRBD2, given 5 matching bases. The bases read TGTGCCAGCAGTGCCTCGGGGATAGGCTACGAGCAGTACTTC. This translates into CASSASGIGYEQYF.